A single T cell receptor beta chain is shown here with its context. The antigen it binds to is not known. Base qualities are not at hand, and no much larger clone is one base apart. This sample is part of a study of T-cell memory formation after mild COVID-19 (dated by TCRdb to the early 2020s). For the study in its entirety: TCR sequence clusters from the two donors were largely donor specific. In a couple of donors, T-cell clones that expanded and contracted after mild COVID-19 were tracked by sequencing TCRalpha and TCRbeta repertoires over time. The cohort was made up of two young adult volunteers, one female and one male, who were previously healthy. What the study reported, not specific to this receptor: Contracting CD4+ clones turned up mainly in the CM and EM memory subsets, whereas EMRA was where CD8+ clones were enriched. The study covered only a couple of mild cases, and larger cohorts including severe cases with pre-infection samples were considered necessary. Balanced CD4/CD8 phenotypes were observed for clones contracting from day 15 to 85, whereas a bias towards CD4+ was observed for a second wave of clones expanding from day 15 to 37. The detection of some responding clones in pre-infection memory suggests that pre-existing cross-reactive memory T cells joined the SARS-CoV-2 response. Whether the second-wave clones peaking on day 37 were SARS-CoV-2 specific was not confirmed.

Sequenced on an Illumina NovaSeq 6000. TCRalpha and TCRbeta cDNA libraries were built by 5'RACE with constant-segment primers, adding sample barcodes and unique molecular identifiers. RNA was extracted from every sample with Trizol reagent. Libraries were amplified in two PCR steps, with a second sample barcode and Illumina TruSeq adapters added in the second step. Sequencing of libraries was performed on an Illumina NovaSeq with 2 x 150 bp paired-end reads. Turning to the authors' computational methods: Demultiplexing of reads and collapsing into UMI-guided consensus sequences were performed with migec v1.2.7. Using mixcr v2.1.11, UMI consensuses were aligned to TRA and TRB V and J templates and then assembled into clonotypes. A clonotype was counted as expanded or contracted only when both edgeR and NoisET called the clonotype significant, with the noise models trained on biological replicates. For edgeR calls, a false discovery rate-adjusted p below 0.01 and a log2 fold-change threshold of 1 were applied. As an exploratory analysis of dynamics, PCA with hierarchical clustering was applied to max-normalized trajectories of the 1000 most abundant clonotypes. Separately sequenced CD4+ and CD8+ repertoires were used to assign the CD4 or CD8 phenotype of responding clones. The raw public reads went through TCRdb reprocessing: fastp at Q25, MiXCR clone calling, in-frame beta chains kept. A single entry per CDR3 protein holds the most common genes and DNA from its merged rows. Clone size and V and J calls follow TCRdb, not the original study. Recorded for this sample are roughly 450,000 distinct CDR3 sequences; around a sixth of them occurred a single time. The ten largest clones add up to 9% to 15% of the sample.

PBMCs were isolated by Ficoll-Paque density gradient centrifugation. V trim: 4 bases; J trim: 3 bases; unmatched bases: 5. The CDR3 runs 15 residues from the cysteine to the phenylalanine. Just the 45-base CDR3 DNA is kept, in frame starting at base 1. The germline V gene (reference sequence) yields SEHNR for CDR1 and FQNEAQ for CDR2. The V and J segments used are TRBV7-9 and TRBJ1-4; 7 of the junction bases match TRBD1. Sequences were obtained from PBMCs or a T cell subset sorted from them (not recorded which). The clonotype originates from an adult woman who had mild COVID-19 (a few samples of this study predate the infection). The sample titles of this study are shuffled in the database, so cell type and time point are left out; the donor was told from shared clones. The nucleotides read TGTGCCAGCAGCTATACAGGGGCGTCTAATGAAAAACTGTTTTTT. Translated, it gives CASSYTGASNEKLFF.